Sequencing of this TCR beta chain was carried out in a study of blood T cell repertoires in COVID-19. In the study overall: Material from acute and convalescent COVID-19 was sourced from the United States, Italy and Spain. From T cells, B-cell-depleted T cells, or PBMCs came the material, which was cDNA or gDNA.

Original processing methods: Amplification of reference gene primers provided the estimated nucleated cell counts. TCRdb's copy holds only in-frame clones and misses some; the assay was immunoSEQ multiplex PCR. V and J calls and clone size are those listed in that table; D and trimming were worked out from the DNA. The repertoire holds some 100,000 clones, roughly 88% seen once, with roughly 4.7% in the top ten. The CDR3 is made up of 15 amino acids. Trimming stripped 1 base from V and 5 bases from J, with 9 bases between. Per the germline V gene, CDR1 is LGHDT and CDR2 is YNNKEL (reference sequence).

V and J are TRBV3-1 (or the pseudogene TRBV3-2) and TRBJ1-6; no clear D. The origin of this receptor is a human donor in a cohort sampled during active COVID-19. The sequencing input was peripheral blood. The CDR3 loop is CASSQVNRNNSPLHF. The CDR3 DNA follows: TGTGCCAGCAGCCAAGTAAACAGAAATAATTCACCCCTCCACTTT.